A single sample gave rise to the 22 T cell receptor beta chains below, sequenced in a study of T cells after yellow fever vaccination (dated by TCRdb to between 2019 and 2020). What the treatment or condition label conveys for this sample: live attenuated yellow fever vaccine strain. The protocol used for the library was 5' RACE. Sequencing was carried out with an Illumina NovaSeq 6000. TCRdb handled the public reads itself, with Q25 trimming in fastp and clone calling in MiXCR, and kept productive beta chains. Rows are combined by CDR3 protein, so each entry shows the most common genes and DNA. Here the sample has about 220,000 distinct CDR3 sequences; approximately 3.3% occur a single time. The top ten hold 3.2% of the sample. Sequenced material: CD4+ T cells sorted from PBMCs, taken 10 days after the yellow fever booster vaccination. These receptors all stem from a man aged 18 to 29 who received the YFV17D yellow fever vaccine.

This clonotype was seen many times. The rearrangement uses TRBV5-1 and TRBJ1-2; D unresolved. Germline assignment: CDR1 SGHRS and CDR2 YFSETQ. This CDR3 region has 16 residues. V lost 1 base to trimming and J lost 4 bases, with 17 bases between them. CDR3 amino acids: CASSLSGPPDSYGYTF. CDR3 bases: TGCGCCAGCAGCTTGTCCGGACCTCCGGACTCCTATGGCTACACCTTC.

This clonotype showed up just a few times. The rearrangement links TRBV5-1 to TRBJ2-1, with 11 bases aligning to TRBD2. The CDR3 loop spans 18 amino acids. V gave up 4 bases and J gave up 4 bases; unmatched junction bases: 13. Germline loops: CDR1 SGHRS, CDR2 YFSETQ. In DNA form, the CDR3 reads TGCGCCAGCAGCCCAAGAAAGCTAGCGGGGGGAACTTACAATGAGCAGTTCTTC. Translated, it gives CASSPRKLAGGTYNEQFF.

Ten or more counts support this clonotype. The chain employs TRBV5-1 and TRBJ1-3; possible D gene TRBD1, 5 bases. V gave up 4 bases and J gave up 0 bases, with 8 bases separating them. Germline loops: CDR1 SGHRS, CDR2 YFSETQ. The CDR3 runs 14 residues. The CDR3 DNA reads TGCGCCAGCAGCCCGGGACGCTCTGGAAACACCATATATTTT. It yields the protein CASSPGRSGNTIYF.

This chain connects TRBV6-6 to TRBJ2-1; 8 bases are a match to TRBD1. Per germline, CDR1 MNHNY and CDR2 SVGAGI (reference sequence). V trimming: 0 bases; J trimming: 2 bases; junction bases outside the gene matches: 0. The CDR3 loop spans 15 amino acids. The CDR3 nucleotides are TGTGCCAGCAGTTACTCGACAGGGGCCTACAATGAGCAGTTCTTC. This encodes CASSYSTGAYNEQFF.

This clonotype occurred a few times. The chain combines TRBV28 with TRBJ2-1; 11 nucleotides match TRBD2. CDR1 and CDR2 (germline): MDHEN, SYDVKM. V trimming: 6 bases; J trimming: 7 bases; junction bases outside the gene matches: 5. This CDR3 contains 14 residues. The CDR3 reads CASRVAGGPNEQFF. The CDR3 DNA follows: TGTGCCAGCAGGGTAGCGGGGGGGCCGAATGAGCAGTTCTTC.

This clonotype was found many times. The chain recombines TRBV5-4 with TRBJ2-3; possible D gene TRBD1, 6 bases. CDR1 is SGHNT and CDR2 is YYREEE in the germline V gene (reference sequence). The V end was cut by 6 bases, the J end by 5 bases, with 13 bases between. This CDR3 spans 13 amino acids. The CDR3 sequence: CASNNRAVDTQYF. CDR3 in DNA: TGTGCCAGCAACAACAGGGCCGTAGATACGCAGTATTTT. The full variable domain, rest sourced from reference TRBV5-4 and TRBJ2-3, is ETGVTQSPTHLIKTRGQQVTLRCSSQSGHNTVSWYQQALGQGPQFIFQYYREEENGRGNFPPRFSGLQFPNYSSELNVNALELDDSALYLCASNNRAVDTQYFGPGTRLTVL.

This clonotype was recorded many times. This chain uses TRBV4-3 with TRBJ1-5; D not resolved. The V gene lost 0 bases and the J gene lost 6 bases, with 9 bases spanning the gap. The CDR3 has 14 amino acids. Germline CDR1 is LGHNA and CDR2 is YSLEER. As DNA, the CDR3 is TGCGCCAGCAGCCAAGAACGATTCGGTCAGCCCCAGCATTTT. Protein product: CASSQERFGQPQHF.

This clonotype has only a few counts. V is TRBV6-6 and J is TRBJ2-1, with 12 bases matching TRBD2. The CDR3 extends over 16 amino acids. Losses at the gene ends were 2 bases for V and 7 bases for J; bases not matched to a gene: 6. Germline V gene lookup returns CDR1 MNHNY and CDR2 SVGAGI (reference sequence). The CDR3 is CASSYPSGGAGNEQFF. The CDR3 nucleotides are TGTGCCAGCAGTTACCCTAGCGGGGGGGCCGGGAATGAGCAGTTCTTC.

CDR3 sequence: CASSPPIGETQYF. The CDR3 coding sequence is TGTGCCAGCTCACCACCGATCGGAGAGACCCAGTACTTC. The chain has TRBV18 and TRBJ2-5; D is unresolved. V lost 0 bases and J 4 bases, leaving 6 bases between the germline ends. Germline V gene lookup returns CDR1 KGHSH and CDR2 LQKENI. There are 13 residues in the CDR3.

The chain combines TRBV29-1 with TRBJ1-2; D gene ambiguous. The V gene lost 4 bases and the J gene lost 0 bases, with 9 bases spanning the gap. This CDR3 region has 13 residues. Germline lookup yields CDR1 SQVTM and CDR2 ANQGSEA. The CDR3, as DNA: TGCAGCGTTGCTGCCACTTCTAACTATGGCTACACCTTC. Translation: CSVAATSNYGYTF.

This clonotype has just a few counts. The rearrangement uses TRBV12-3 or TRBV12-4 and TRBJ2-7; D gene uncertain. Between the trimmed V and J ends, which lost 4 bases and 7 bases, there was a span of 17 bases. The CDR3 runs to 14 residues. The CDR3 loop is CASSYRPWAGEQYF. The CDR3 nucleotides read TGTGCCAGCAGTTACCGCCCTTGGGCAGGTGAGCAGTACTTC.

This clonotype was found a few times. The chain joins TRBV12-3 or TRBV12-4 to TRBJ1-1, with a possible D match to TRBD1 (5 bases). This CDR3 has 15 amino acids. Trimming stripped 6 bases from V and 2 bases from J, with 16 bases between. The CDR3 DNA reads as TGTGCCAGCAGCCGATATCAGGACACAAACACTGAAGCTTTCTTT. Translated, it gives CASSRYQDTNTEAFF.

This clonotype was recorded many times. The chain is built from TRBV6-5 and TRBJ2-1; 12 bases line up with TRBD2. With V trimmed by 7 bases and J by 4 bases, 11 bases remained unmatched. The CDR3 sequence is 17 residues long. Germline V gives CDR1 MNHEY, CDR2 SVGAGI. The CDR3 DNA reads TGTGCCAGCACCCCGGGTGGGGGACTAGCGGGTTACAATGAGCAGTTCTTC. Its protein product is CASTPGGGLAGYNEQFF.

The table lists this clonotype with many counts. The V and J genes are TRBV16 and TRBJ1-1; D gene unclear. Per germline, CDR1 KGHSY and CDR2 FQNENV. The CDR3 is 13 residues long. V was shortened by 2 bases and J by 0 bases, with 4 bases between the two germline ends. The CDR3 DNA follows: TGTGCCAGCAGCCAAACCTTGAACACTGAAGCTTTCTTT. It codes for CASSQTLNTEAFF. The entire variable domain, with the rest obtained from reference TRBV16 and TRBJ1-1, is as follows: GEEVAQTPKHLVRGEGQKAKLYCAPIKGHSYVFWYQQVLKNEFKFLISFQNENVFDETGMPKERFSAKCLPNSPCSLEIQATKLEDSAVYFCASSQTLNTEAFFGQGTRLTVV.

This clonotype was seen only a few times. The rearrangement links TRBV5-1 to TRBJ1-2; 7 bases agree with TRBD1. Germline-derived CDR1 and CDR2 are SGHRS and YFSETQ. V lost 3 bases and J lost 7; bases outside the gene matches: 15. This CDR3 is built from 16 residues. The chain's CDR3 is CASSSNPPGTVSGYTF. CDR3 sequence (DNA): TGCGCCAGCAGCTCCAACCCACCCGGGACAGTTAGTGGCTACACCTTC.

This clonotype was seen ten or more times. V and J are TRBV12-3 or TRBV12-4 and TRBJ2-5; TRBD1 might be the D (5 bases). The CDR3 is made up of 13 amino acids. V was cut by 5 bases and J by 5 bases, with 12 bases left in between. CDR3 amino acids: CASSPGQGETQYF. Here the CDR3 DNA reads TGTGCCAGCAGTCCTGGACAAGGGGAGACCCAGTACTTC.

This clonotype was observed at least ten times. V gene TRBV10-3 combines with J gene TRBJ1-1, with D perhaps TRBD1 (5 bases). Trimming left V 7 bases short and J 4 bases short, with 13 bases between. This CDR3 comprises 13 residues. CDR1 ENHRY and CDR2 SYGVKD come from the germline V gene. In DNA, the CDR3 is TGTGCCATCACCAGGGAAGTGGGCACTGAAGCTTTCTTT. Translated, it gives CAITREVGTEAFF.

CDR3 nucleotide sequence: TGCGCCAGCAGCTTGGCCGGGCGCGGGGGGGGCCAAGAGACCCAGTACTTC. Its translation is CASSLAGRGGGQETQYF. This sequence joins TRBV5-1 and TRBJ2-5; 9 bases line up with TRBD2. This CDR3 spans 17 amino acids. Per germline, CDR1 SGHRS and CDR2 YFSETQ. V trimming: 0 bases; J trimming: 1 base; junction bases outside the gene matches: 7.

Ten or more counts support this clonotype. The chain combines TRBV7-7 with TRBJ2-3; the match to TRBD1 covers 7 bases. The CDR3 runs 14 residues. V lost 4 bases, J lost 3 bases, and 4 bases stayed unmatched. Germline V lookup: CDR1 SSHAT, CDR2 FNYEAQ (reference sequence). CDR3 residues: CASSSGQATDTQYF. As DNA, the CDR3 is TGTGCCAGCAGCTCCGGACAGGCTACAGATACGCAGTATTTT.

This clonotype has only a few counts. The rearrangement uses TRBV7-2 and TRBJ2-3; D is perhaps TRBD2 (7 bases). The CDR3 has 15 amino acids. Trimming removed 3 bases at V and 4 bases at J, with 14 bases between. From germline, CDR1 is SGHTA and CDR2 FQGNSA. The CDR3 sequence: CASSFRGASADTQYF. The CDR3 coding sequence is TGTGCCAGCAGCTTTCGGGGGGCCAGCGCAGATACGCAGTATTTT. The full variable domain, its missing parts supplied by reference TRBV7-2 and TRBJ2-3, is GAGVSQSPSNKVTEKGKDVELRCDPISGHTALYWYRQSLGQGLEFLIYFQGNSAPDKSGLPSDRFSAERTGGSVSTLTIQRTQQEDSAVYLCASSFRGASADTQYFGPGTRLTVL.

Many counts were recorded for this clonotype. The rearrangement links TRBV7-9 to TRBJ1-3; TRBD1 aligns across 7 bases. V trimming: 4 bases; J trimming: 6 bases; junction bases outside the gene matches: 3. The CDR3 sequence is 13 residues long. The germline V gene encodes CDR1 SEHNR and CDR2 FQNEAQ (reference sequence). CDR3 nucleotides: TGTGCCAGCAGCTCACAGGGGAAAAACACCATATATTTT. As protein: CASSSQGKNTIYF.

A single count supports this clonotype. This clone may be a read error of a much larger clone one base away. V is TRBV5-1 and J is TRBJ1-1; D remains unclear. The V gene's germline CDR1 is SGHRS and CDR2 YFSETQ. The CDR3 spans 14 residues. CDR3 in DNA: TGCGCCAGCAGCTTAAACGGGGATTGGACTGAAGGTTTCTTT. Translated: CASSLNGDWTEGFF.